This T cell receptor beta chain was obtained from a study of cytomegalovirus exposure and HLA in healthy donors. V was shortened by 2 bases and J by 7 bases, with 9 bases between the two germline ends. From germline, CDR1 is MDHEN and CDR2 SYDVKM. CDR3 length: 13 amino acids. Here immunoSEQ multiplex PCR was the method, and the copy in TCRdb shows in-frame clones only, minus some. Among about 250,000 clones listed, over 75% were seen once. The chain couples TRBV28 to TRBJ1-5; D is undetermined. The sequence derives from a man aged 18-30 years in good health and CMV-seropositive. Sequencing used PBMCs. The chain's CDR3 is CASSLQAEQPQHF. The CDR3 nucleotides are TGTGCCAGCAGTTTACAGGCGGAACAGCCCCAGCATTTT.